The rows below give T cell receptor beta chains drawn from one sample of a study of T cell responses to AZD1222 COVID-19 vaccine. The assay was immunoSEQ multiplex PCR, and TCRdb's table has in-frame clones only and misses some. The repertoire consists of tens of thousands of clones, with almost 90% occurring once and the leading ten covering under 8.5%. The input for sequencing was peripheral blood, taken on day 0 of AZD1222 vaccination. These receptors originate from an adult in good health. The CDR3 runs from the conserved cysteine through the conserved F or W. A D gene is named only where the DNA matches it firmly. A clone size is listed for some rows: how often the clone was seen (once, few, many), or a class if it is expanded.

j_call v_call clone_size d_call cdr3_nt cdr3_aa
TRBJ2-3 TRBV27 NA TRBD2 TGTGCCAGCAGTTTCGAGCGGGAGGGAGATACGCAGTATTTT CASSFEREGDTQYF
TRBJ1-2 TRBV18 NA TRBD1 TGTGCCAGCTCACCTGACAGGGAGGGCTACACCTTC CASSPDREGYTF
TRBJ1-1 TRBV7-9 NA NA TGTGCCAGCAGATCTCGAGGCCCTCTATCCGAAGCTTTCTTT CASRSRGPLSEAFF
TRBJ2-5 TRBV7-2 NA NA TGTGCCAGCAGCGCGGGACAGCAAGAGACCCAGTACTTC CASSAGQQETQYF
TRBJ1-1 TRBV4-1 NA NA TGCGCCAGCAGCCAAGTTGCAGGGCGGGCTTTCTTT CASSQVAGRAFF
TRBJ2-1 TRBV5-1 NA TRBD2 TGCGCCAGCAGTCTAGCGGGACTAAGCTCCTACAATGAGCAGTTCTTC CASSLAGLSSYNEQFF
TRBJ1-6 TRBV7-2 once NA TGTGCCAGCAGCTTGGACCTCTCCTCGACACCGCCCCTCCACTTT CASSLDLSSTPPLHF
TRBJ2-1 TRBV7-8 NA NA TGTGCCAGCAGCTTAAGTAGGGGCTCCTACAATGAGCAGTTCTTC CASSLSRGSYNEQFF
TRBJ2-2 TRBV11-2 NA TRBD1 TGTGCCAGCAGCTTAGTGGGACAGGGGGGAACCGGGGAGCTGTTTTTT CASSLVGQGGTGELFF
TRBJ2-1 TRBV10-2 NA NA TGCGCCAGCGGATGGGAGATCTACAATGAGCAGTTCTTC CASGWEIYNEQFF
TRBJ1-2 TRBV29-1 once NA TGCAGCGTTGAATCTATGACAGGTTTCGACTATGGCTACACCTTC CSVESMTGFDYGYTF
TRBJ2-1 TRBV4-1 few NA TGCGCCAGCAGCCCCTCGACAGGCTCCTACAATGAGCAGTTCTTC CASSPSTGSYNEQFF